This TCR beta chain was retrieved from a study of CD8 T cells in ankylosing spondylitis. Overall study findings and caveats: A TCR beta motif of 7 to 9 highly homologous variants seemed to mark ankylosing spondylitis blood. Clones linked to disease, bearing a CD8+ phenotype, were relatively rare in peripheral blood. In reactive arthritis synovial fluid and blood, some motif variants had been reported before. Significant enrichment of disease-linked clones was reportedly seen in matched ankylosing spondylitis synovial fluid.

As the method for making TCR beta libraries, quantitative 5'-RACE with molecular barcodes was used. MiXCR, applied by TCRdb to the 5' RACE reads, yields one record per CDR3 protein. The sample carries about 800,000 distinct CDR3 sequences, about 12% recorded once. This clonotype showed up just a few times. Its antigen is still unknown. The CDR3 has 14 amino acids. Trimming removed 5 bases from V and 4 bases from J; junction bases left unmatched: 5. The germline V gene encodes CDR1 MNHEY and CDR2 SVGEGT. This sequence was found in a male donor with ankylosing spondylitis. The chain is built from TRBV6-2 or TRBV6-3 and TRBJ1-5, with 7 bases matching TRBD1. The sequenced material came from blood, either unsorted or a sorted T cell fraction (not recorded which). In DNA form, the CDR3 reads TGTGCCAGCAGTAAACCGACAGGGAATCAGCCCCAGCATTTT. Protein sequence: CASSKPTGNQPQHF.